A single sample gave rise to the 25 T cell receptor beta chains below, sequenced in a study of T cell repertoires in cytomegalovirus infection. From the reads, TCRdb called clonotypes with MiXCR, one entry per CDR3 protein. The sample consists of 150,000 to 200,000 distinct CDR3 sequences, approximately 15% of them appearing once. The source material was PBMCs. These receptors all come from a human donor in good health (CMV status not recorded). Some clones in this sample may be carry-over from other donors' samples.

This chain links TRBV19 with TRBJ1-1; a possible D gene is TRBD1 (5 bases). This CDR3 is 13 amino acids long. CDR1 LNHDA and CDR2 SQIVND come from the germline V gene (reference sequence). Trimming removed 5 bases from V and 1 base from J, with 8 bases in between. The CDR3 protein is CASSDRPNTEAFF. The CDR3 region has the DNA TGTGCCAGTAGTGACAGACCGAACACTGAAGCTTTCTTT.

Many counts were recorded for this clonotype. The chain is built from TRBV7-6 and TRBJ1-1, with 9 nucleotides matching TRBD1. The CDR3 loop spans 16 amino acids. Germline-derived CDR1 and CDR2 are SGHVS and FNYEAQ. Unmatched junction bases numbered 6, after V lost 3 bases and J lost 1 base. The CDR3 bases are TGTGCCAGCAGCTTGGGGACAGGGCTCGGGAACACTGAAGCTTTCTTT. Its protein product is CASSLGTGLGNTEAFF.

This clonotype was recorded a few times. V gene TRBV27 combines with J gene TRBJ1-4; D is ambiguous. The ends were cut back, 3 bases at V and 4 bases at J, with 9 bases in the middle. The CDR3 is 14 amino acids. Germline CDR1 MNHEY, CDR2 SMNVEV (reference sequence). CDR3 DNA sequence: TGTGCCAGCAGTTTTAGTCGCGTTAATGAAAAACTGTTTTTT. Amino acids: CASSFSRVNEKLFF.

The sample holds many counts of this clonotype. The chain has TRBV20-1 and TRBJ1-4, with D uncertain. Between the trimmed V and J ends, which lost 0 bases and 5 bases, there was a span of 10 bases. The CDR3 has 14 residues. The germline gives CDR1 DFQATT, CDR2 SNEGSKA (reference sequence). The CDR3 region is CSARETGRNEKLFF. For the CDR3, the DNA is TGCAGTGCTAGAGAAACTGGAAGGAATGAAAAACTGTTTTTT.

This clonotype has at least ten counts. The CDR3 DNA reads TGTGCCATCAGGGACATCTTCAATCAGCCCCAGCATTTT. The encoded protein is CAIRDIFNQPQHF. The rearrangement uses TRBV10-3 and TRBJ1-5; D is possibly TRBD1 (5 bases). The CDR3 has 13 residues. In germline, CDR1 is ENHRY, CDR2 SYGVKD. Trimming removed 6 bases from V and 3 bases from J, with 9 bases in between.

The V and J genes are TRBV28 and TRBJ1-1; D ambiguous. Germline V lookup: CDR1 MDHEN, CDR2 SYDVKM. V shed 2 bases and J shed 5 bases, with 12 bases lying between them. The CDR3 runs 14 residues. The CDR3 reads CASSLMRGGTEAFF. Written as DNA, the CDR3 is TGTGCCAGCAGTTTAATGCGGGGAGGGACTGAAGCTTTCTTT.

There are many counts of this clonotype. This CDR3 reads CASLGRNLGDEQFF. The CDR3 DNA is TGTGCCAGCCTCGGGAGGAACCTGGGCGATGAGCAGTTCTTC. The V and J genes are TRBV28 and TRBJ2-1, with 7 bases aligning to TRBD2. CDR3 length equals 14 residues. After removal of 8 bases from V and 8 bases from J, the junction contained 12 bases not matched to a gene. Germline CDR1 and CDR2: MDHEN and SYDVKM. Using reference TRBV28 and TRBJ2-1 for the parts outside the CDR3, the full variable domain is DVKVTQSSRYLVKRTGEKVFLECVQDMDHENMFWYRQDPGLGLRLIYFSYDVKMKEKGDIPEGYSVSREKKERFSLILESASTNQTSMYLCASLGRNLGDEQFFGPGTRLTVL.

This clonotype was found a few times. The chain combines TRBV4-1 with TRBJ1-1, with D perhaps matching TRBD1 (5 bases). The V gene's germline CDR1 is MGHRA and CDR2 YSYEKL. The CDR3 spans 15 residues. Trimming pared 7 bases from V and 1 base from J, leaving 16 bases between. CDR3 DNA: TGCGCCAGCACGCCCGGGACTAATCCGAACACTGAAGCTTTCTTT. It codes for CASTPGTNPNTEAFF.

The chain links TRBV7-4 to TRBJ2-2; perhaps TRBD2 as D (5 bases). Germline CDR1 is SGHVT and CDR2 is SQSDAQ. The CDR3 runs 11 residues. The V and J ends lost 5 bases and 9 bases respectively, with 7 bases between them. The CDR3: CASSRGRELFF. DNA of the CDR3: TGTGCCAGCAGCCGAGGGAGGGAGCTGTTTTTT.

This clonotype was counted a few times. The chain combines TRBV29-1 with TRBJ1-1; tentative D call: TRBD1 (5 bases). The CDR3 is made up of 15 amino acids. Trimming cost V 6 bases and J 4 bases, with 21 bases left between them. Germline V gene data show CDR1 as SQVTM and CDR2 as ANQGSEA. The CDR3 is CSVLRDSLGSTEAFF. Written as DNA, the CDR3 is TGCAGCGTCCTGCGAGACAGTCTAGGGAGCACTGAAGCTTTCTTT.

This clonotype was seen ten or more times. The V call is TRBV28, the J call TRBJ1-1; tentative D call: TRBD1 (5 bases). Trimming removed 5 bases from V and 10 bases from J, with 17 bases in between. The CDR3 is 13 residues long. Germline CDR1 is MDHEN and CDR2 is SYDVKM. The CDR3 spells CASSLPTKGRAFF. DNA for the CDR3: TGTGCCAGCAGTCTCCCGACGAAGGGGAGAGCTTTCTTT.

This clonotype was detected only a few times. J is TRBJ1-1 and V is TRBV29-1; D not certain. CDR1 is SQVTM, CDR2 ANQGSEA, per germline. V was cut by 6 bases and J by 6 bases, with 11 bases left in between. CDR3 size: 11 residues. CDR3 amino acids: CSVAGLSEAFF. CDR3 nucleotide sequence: TGCAGCGTGGCGGGCCTATCTGAAGCTTTCTTT.

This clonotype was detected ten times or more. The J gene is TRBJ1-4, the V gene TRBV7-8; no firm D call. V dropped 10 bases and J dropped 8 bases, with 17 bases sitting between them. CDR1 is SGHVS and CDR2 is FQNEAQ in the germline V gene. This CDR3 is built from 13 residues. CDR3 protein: CATAGPSREKLFF. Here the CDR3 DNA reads TGTGCCACCGCCGGCCCCTCACGGGAAAAACTGTTTTTT.

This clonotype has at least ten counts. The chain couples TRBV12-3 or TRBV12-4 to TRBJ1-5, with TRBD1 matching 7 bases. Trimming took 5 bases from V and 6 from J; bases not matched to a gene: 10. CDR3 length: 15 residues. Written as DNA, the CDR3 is TGTGCCAGCAGTCCAGGGGGGGGCCTCGGTCAGCCCCAGCATTTT. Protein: CASSPGGGLGQPQHF.

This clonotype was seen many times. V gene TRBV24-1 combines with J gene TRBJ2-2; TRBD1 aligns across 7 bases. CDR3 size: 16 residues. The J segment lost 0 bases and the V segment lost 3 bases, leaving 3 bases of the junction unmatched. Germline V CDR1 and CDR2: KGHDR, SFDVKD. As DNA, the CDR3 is TGTGCCACCAGTGATCCCCAGGGGGCGAACACCGGGGAGCTGTTTTTT. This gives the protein CATSDPQGANTGELFF.

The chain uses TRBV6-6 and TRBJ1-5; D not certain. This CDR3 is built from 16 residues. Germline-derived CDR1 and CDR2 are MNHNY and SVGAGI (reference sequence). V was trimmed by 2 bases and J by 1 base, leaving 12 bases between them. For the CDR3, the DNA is TGTGCCAGCAGTTACGGTAACCGGGAAAGCAATCAGCCCCAGCATTTT. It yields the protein CASSYGNRESNQPQHF.

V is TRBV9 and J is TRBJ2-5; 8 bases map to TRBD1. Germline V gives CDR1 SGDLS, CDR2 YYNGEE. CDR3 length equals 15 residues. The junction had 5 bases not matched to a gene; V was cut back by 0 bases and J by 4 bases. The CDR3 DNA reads TGTGCCAGCAGCGTAGGGGACAGGCCGCCAGAGACCCAGTACTTC. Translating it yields CASSVGDRPPETQYF.

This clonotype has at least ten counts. In DNA form, the CDR3 reads TGTGCCAGCAGCAAAGGGGGCACTGAAGCTTTCTTT. This sequence encodes CASSKGGTEAFF. The chain combines TRBV7-9 with TRBJ1-1, with D perhaps TRBD1 (6 bases). V lost 5 bases and J 4 bases, leaving 8 bases between the germline ends. The CDR3 totals 12 residues. CDR1 is SEHNR, CDR2 FQNEAQ, per germline (reference sequence).

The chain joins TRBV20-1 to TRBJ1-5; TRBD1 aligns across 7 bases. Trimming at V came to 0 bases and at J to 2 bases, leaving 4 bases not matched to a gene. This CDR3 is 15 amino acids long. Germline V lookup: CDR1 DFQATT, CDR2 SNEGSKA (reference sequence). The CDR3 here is CSARDPGGGNQPQHF. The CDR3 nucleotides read TGCAGTGCTAGAGATCCAGGGGGAGGCAATCAGCCCCAGCATTTT.

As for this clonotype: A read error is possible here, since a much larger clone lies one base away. The CDR3 coding sequence is TGTGCCAGTAGCCGGGGACAGGGGGCTGGGGCCAACGTCCTGAGTTTC. Its protein product is CASSRGQGAGANVLSF. The rearrangement uses TRBV19 and TRBJ2-6; 12 bases line up with TRBD1. Germline-derived CDR1 and CDR2 are LNHDA and SQIVND (reference sequence). The length of the CDR3 is 16 residues.

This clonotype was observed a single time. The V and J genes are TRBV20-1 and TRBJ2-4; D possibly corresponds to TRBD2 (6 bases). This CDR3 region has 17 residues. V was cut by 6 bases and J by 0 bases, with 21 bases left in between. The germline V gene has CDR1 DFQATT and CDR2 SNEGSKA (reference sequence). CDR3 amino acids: CSAYDPGATLAKNIQYF. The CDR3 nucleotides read TGCAGTGCCTATGACCCGGGAGCCACTCTAGCCAAAAACATTCAGTACTTC.

The CDR3 here is CASRSDRGNQPQHF. Here the CDR3 DNA reads TGTGCCAGCAGGAGCGACAGGGGCAATCAGCCCCAGCATTTT. The rearrangement uses TRBV12-3 or TRBV12-4 and TRBJ1-5; 7 nucleotides line up with TRBD1. With 6 bases clipped from V and 2 bases from J, the junction kept 4 bases outside the gene matches. The CDR3 sequence is 14 residues long.

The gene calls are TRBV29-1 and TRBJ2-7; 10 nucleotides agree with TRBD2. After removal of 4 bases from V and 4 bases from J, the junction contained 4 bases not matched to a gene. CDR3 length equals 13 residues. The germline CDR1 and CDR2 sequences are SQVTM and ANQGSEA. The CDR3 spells CSVGPSGRYEQYF. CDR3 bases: TGCAGCGTTGGCCCTAGCGGGAGATACGAGCAGTACTTC.

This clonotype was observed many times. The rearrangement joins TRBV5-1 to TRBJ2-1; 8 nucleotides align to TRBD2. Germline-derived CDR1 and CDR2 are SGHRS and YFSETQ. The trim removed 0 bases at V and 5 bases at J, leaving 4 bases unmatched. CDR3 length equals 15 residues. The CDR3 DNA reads TGCGCCAGCAGCTTGGGGGCGGGGGGACACAATGAGCAGTTCTTC. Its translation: CASSLGAGGHNEQFF. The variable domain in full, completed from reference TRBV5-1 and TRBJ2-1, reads KAGVTQTPRYLIKTRGQQVTLSCSPISGHRSVSWYQQTPGQGLQFLFEYFSETQRNKGNFPGRFSGRQFSNSRSEMNVSTLELGDSALYLCASSLGAGGHNEQFFGPGTRLTVL.

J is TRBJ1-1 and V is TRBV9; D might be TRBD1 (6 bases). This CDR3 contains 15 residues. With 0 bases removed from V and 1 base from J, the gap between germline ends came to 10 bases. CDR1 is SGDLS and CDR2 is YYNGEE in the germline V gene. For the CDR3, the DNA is TGTGCCAGCAGCGTAGGGGGGGGCCCGAACACTGAAGCTTTCTTT. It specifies CASSVGGGPNTEAFF.